The 28 T cell receptor beta chains below were found in one sample sequenced in a study of shared clonotypes between healthy human individuals. Clones were read by immunoSEQ multiplex PCR, and TCRdb kept only the in-frame ones, dropping some. The data hold under 750,000 clones, with 72% observed a single time. The specimen sequenced was memory CD4+ T cells sorted from blood. The subset denotes: CD45RA-negative fraction. These receptors originate from a woman in her 30s in good health.

The J gene is TRBJ2-5, the V gene TRBV28, with 7 bases fitting TRBD1. Trimming at V came to 8 bases and at J to 5 bases, leaving 8 bases not matched to a gene. The CDR3 consists of 13 residues. Germline CDR1 reads MDHEN; CDR2 reads SYDVKM. CDR3 coding DNA: TGTGCCAGCGTACAGGGGAACGCGGAGACCCAGTACTTC. As protein: CASVQGNAETQYF.

V is TRBV18 and J is TRBJ2-7, with 7 bases identical to TRBD2. Trimming at V came to 3 bases and at J to 0 bases, leaving 2 bases not matched to a gene. This CDR3 has 14 residues. Germline assignment: CDR1 KGHSH and CDR2 LQKENI. CDR3 nucleotides: TGTGCCAGCTCACCGGGGGGGATCTCCTACGAGCAGTACTTC. Its translation is CASSPGGISYEQYF.

This chain connects TRBV29-1 to TRBJ2-3; 7 bases are a match to TRBD1. Germline CDR1 SQVTM, CDR2 ANQGSEA. The CDR3 sequence is 16 residues long. V shed 7 bases, J shed 2 bases, and the junction held 15 bases outside the gene matches. CDR3 sequence (DNA): TGCAGCGGATCAACGCCCAAGGGGGCCCCCACAGATACGCAGTATTTT. Protein product: CSGSTPKGAPTDTQYF.

This chain uses TRBV10-1 with TRBJ1-2; D gene ambiguous. The V gene lost 3 bases and the J gene lost 0 bases, with 5 bases spanning the gap. Germline V gene sequence: CDR1 WNHNN, CDR2 SYGVQD (reference sequence). The CDR3 spans 13 residues. The CDR3 sequence: CASSDGANYGYTF. The CDR3 coding sequence is TGCGCCAGCAGTGACGGAGCTAACTATGGCTACACCTTC.

CDR3 sequence reads: CASSFTESGNTIYF. For the CDR3, the DNA is TGCGCCAGCAGCTTCACCGAGTCTGGAAACACCATATATTTT. The chain links TRBV5-1 to TRBJ1-3; D is unclear. The germline gives CDR1 SGHRS, CDR2 YFSETQ. Trimming pared 2 bases from V and 1 base from J, leaving 7 bases between. CDR3 length: 14 amino acids.

The chain carries TRBV15 and TRBJ1-6, with D maybe TRBD1 (6 bases). The CDR3 has 14 residues. Germline V gene lookup returns CDR1 LNHNV and CDR2 YYDKDF (reference sequence). V dropped 0 bases and J dropped 11 bases, with 11 bases sitting between them. CDR3 residues: CATSREQGSPPLHF. The CDR3 nucleotides read TGTGCCACCAGCAGAGAACAGGGTTCACCACCCCTCCACTTT.

The CDR3 DNA is TGCGCCAGCAGTCTTCAGGGACAGGGGGTGAGTGAGCAGTACTTC. It specifies CASSLQGQGVSEQYF. The chain combines TRBV4-1 with TRBJ2-7; 11 positions match TRBD1. CDR1 is MGHRA, CDR2 YSYEKL, per germline. The CDR3 spans 15 residues. The J segment lost 7 bases and the V segment lost 6 bases, leaving 11 bases of the junction unmatched.

Of note for this clone: Other nucleotide sequences in the sample specify the same CDR3. J is TRBJ2-5 and V is TRBV18, with TRBD1 as a possible D gene (5 bases). Looked up from germline, CDR1 is KGHSH and CDR2 is LQKENI. The CDR3 is made up of 15 amino acids. Trimming removed 2 bases from V and 5 bases from J, with 15 bases in between. CDR3: CASSPSGQRQETQYF. The CDR3 DNA reads TGTGCCAGCTCACCATCGGGCCAGCGACAGGAGACCCAGTACTTC.

This clone was observed a few times. CDR3 region: CASTSLHTSGANVLTF. CDR3 coding DNA: TGTGCCAGCACATCATTACACACCTCTGGGGCCAACGTCCTGACTTTC. This chain links TRBV2 with TRBJ2-6, with D uncertain. This CDR3 region has 16 residues. In germline, CDR1 is SNHLY, CDR2 FYNNEI. V lost 7 bases to trimming and J lost 0 bases, with 13 bases between them. Drawing the rest from reference TRBV2 and TRBJ2-6, the complete variable domain is EPEVTQTPSHQVTQMGQEVILRCVPISNHLYFYWYRQILGQKVEFLVSFYNNEISEKSEIFDDQFSVERPDGSNFTLKIRSTKLEDSAMYFCASTSLHTSGANVLTFGAGSRLTVL.

A remark on this clone: The same CDR3 can be traced to other DNA sequences in this sample. The chain combines TRBV6-1 with TRBJ2-7; 8 nucleotides line up with TRBD2. CDR1 is MNHNS, CDR2 SASEGT, per germline. The V segment lost 2 bases and the J segment 0 bases; nucleotides outside the gene matches: 3. The CDR3 runs to 15 residues. CDR3 coding DNA: TGTGCCAGCAGTGAAACCAGCGGGAGCTCCTACGAGCAGTACTTC. This gives the protein CASSETSGSSYEQYF.

The chain carries TRBV28 and TRBJ1-1; maybe TRBD1 (5 bases). Germline V gene lookup returns CDR1 MDHEN and CDR2 SYDVKM. CDR3 length equals 13 residues. V lost 7 bases and J lost 5, with 14 bases in between. The CDR3 coding sequence is TGTGCCAGCATTCTTTACGGGGGAACTGAAGCTTTCTTT. As protein: CASILYGGTEAFF.

This chain connects TRBV5-6 to TRBJ2-1; D gene ambiguous. The CDR3 contains 11 residues. Trimming removed 4 bases at V and 6 bases at J, with 5 bases between. Germline loops: CDR1 SGHDT, CDR2 YYEEEE. DNA of the CDR3: TGTGCCAGCAGCGAGTTCAATGAGCAGTTCTTC. Translated: CASSEFNEQFF.

This clone was detected only once. The rearrangement joins TRBV28 to TRBJ1-5, with a tentative D call TRBD1 (6 bases). The CDR3 spans 15 residues. CDR1 is MDHEN, CDR2 SYDVKM, per germline. Trimming pared 5 bases from V and 1 base from J, leaving 12 bases between. The chain's CDR3 is CASSRGGRSNQPQHF. DNA for the CDR3: TGTGCCAGCAGTCGGGGGGGCAGGAGCAATCAGCCCCAGCATTTT.

The genes are TRBV28 and TRBJ1-2; D unresolved. Germline-derived CDR1 and CDR2 are MDHEN and SYDVKM. This CDR3 comprises 15 residues. Trimming removed 3 bases from V and 7 bases from J, with 18 bases in between. The chain's CDR3 is CASSFPNSKTGGYTF. CDR3 coding DNA: TGTGCCAGCAGTTTTCCGAACAGCAAAACGGGTGGCTACACCTTC.

This chain uses TRBV6-5 with TRBJ2-7, with D possibly TRBD2 on 6 matching bases. CDR1 and CDR2 from the germline V gene are MNHEY and SVGAGI. Trimming left V 4 bases short and J 2 bases short, with 9 bases between. The length of the CDR3 is 13 residues. The CDR3 loop is CASSFQRAYEQYF. The CDR3 coding sequence is TGTGCCAGCAGTTTTCAGCGGGCCTACGAGCAGTACTTC.

The CDR3, as DNA: TGTGCCAGCAGCGTAGGGGTCTATGGCTACACCTTC. Translating gives CASSVGVYGYTF. The chain is built from TRBV9 and TRBJ1-2; D remains ambiguous. The CDR3 has 12 amino acids. From germline, CDR1 is SGDLS and CDR2 YYNGEE. V was shortened by 0 bases and J by 4 bases, with 4 bases between the two germline ends.

The chain employs TRBV19 and TRBJ2-5, with D uncertain. With 1 base removed from V and 2 bases from J, the gap between germline ends came to 8 bases. This CDR3 spans 14 amino acids. Germline V CDR1 and CDR2: LNHDA, SQIVND (reference sequence). The CDR3 bases are TGTGCCAGTAGTATAGGTCACACACAAGAGACCCAGTACTTC. Translated: CASSIGHTQETQYF.

The V call is TRBV4-1, the J call TRBJ1-1; D is unclear. The CDR3 length is 14 residues. The germline V gene encodes CDR1 MGHRA and CDR2 YSYEKL. The V end was cut by 3 bases, the J end by 4 bases, with 12 bases between. CDR3 DNA sequence: TGCGCCAGCAGCCAGGGGAGGGAAAGCACTGAAGCTTTCTTT. Its protein product is CASSQGRESTEAFF.

Concerning this clone itself: The sample holds other DNA sequences that translate to the same CDR3. This rearrangement joins TRBV7-2 to TRBJ1-2; TRBD1 might be the D (5 bases). This CDR3 comprises 13 residues. Germline V gene data show CDR1 as SGHTA and CDR2 as FQGNSA. V was trimmed by 1 base and J by 2 bases, leaving 5 bases between them. The CDR3 is CASSLGTNYGYTF. The DNA of the CDR3 is TGTGCCAGCAGCTTAGGGACAAACTATGGCTACACCTTC. Together with reference TRBV7-2 and TRBJ1-2, the CDR3 gives the full variable domain: GAGVSQSPSNKVTEKGKDVELRCDPISGHTALYWYRQSLGQGLEFLIYFQGNSAPDKSGLPSDRFSAERTGGSVSTLTIQRTQQEDSAVYLCASSLGTNYGYTFGSGTRLTVV.

This clone was recorded many times. Distinct nucleotide sequences in the sample also encode this CDR3. Written as DNA, the CDR3 is TGTGCCAGCAGTCTAGGGACAGGGTTGGGGTACGAGCAGTACTTC. This encodes CASSLGTGLGYEQYF. The rearrangement uses TRBV28 and TRBJ2-7, with 9 bases aligning to TRBD1. Germline V gene lookup returns CDR1 MDHEN and CDR2 SYDVKM. The CDR3 is 15 residues long. V trimming: 5 bases; J trimming: 4 bases; junction bases outside the gene matches: 9.

The V and J genes are TRBV7-9 and TRBJ2-7; D possibly uses TRBD1 or TRBD2 (6 bases each). The CDR3 covers 14 residues. The V end lost 5 bases, the J end lost 3 bases, and 14 bases lay between the germline ends. The germline gives CDR1 SEHNR, CDR2 FQNEAQ (reference sequence). CDR3 DNA sequence: TGTGCCAGCAGCCCACAAGGGGGAGGCTACGAGCAGTACTTC. Its translation: CASSPQGGGYEQYF. Together with reference TRBV7-9 and TRBJ2-7, the CDR3 gives the full variable domain: DTGVSQNPRHKITKRGQNVTFRCDPISEHNRLYWYRQTLGQGPEFLTYFQNEAQLEKSRLLSDRFSAERPKGSFSTLEIQRTEQGDSAMYLCASSPQGGGYEQYFGPGTRLTVT.

CDR3 loop: CASSLGPFGGNSYEQYF. As DNA, the CDR3 is TGTGCCAGCAGCTTGGGTCCTTTCGGTGGGAACTCCTACGAGCAGTACTTC. The rearrangement joins TRBV7-6 to TRBJ2-5, with D hard to call. The J call may not be correct, given that the DNA end is closer to TRBJ2-7. The germline CDR1 and CDR2 sequences are SGHVS and FNYEAQ. The CDR3 is 17 residues long.

This rearrangement joins TRBV28 to TRBJ2-7; tentative D call: TRBD1 (5 bases). CDR1 MDHEN and CDR2 SYDVKM come from the germline V gene. CDR3 size: 13 residues. Trimming pared 7 bases from V and 0 bases from J, leaving 10 bases between. This chain's CDR3 is CASTSRVSYEQYF. The CDR3 DNA sequence: TGTGCCAGCACCTCCAGGGTCTCCTACGAGCAGTACTTC.

This clone was counted at least ten times. V and J are TRBV5-1 and TRBJ2-3, with D unresolved. CDR1 is SGHRS, CDR2 YFSETQ, per germline. This CDR3 spans 17 amino acids. V dropped 1 base and J dropped 1 base, with 16 bases sitting between them. CDR3 amino acids: CASSLLTVQSGTDTQYF. The CDR3 DNA follows: TGCGCCAGCAGCTTGTTGACGGTCCAGAGTGGCACAGATACGCAGTATTTT.

A word on this clone: An end of the junction differs from the germline gene, which may be a read error. The gene calls are TRBV28 and TRBJ1-2; D is uncertain. Germline CDR1 and CDR2: MDHEN and SYDVKM. The CDR3 covers 18 residues. CDR3 sequence (DNA): TGTGCCAGCAGTTTCGGACCTTCTGTGGGGATGGGCAACTTTGGCTACACCTTC. It yields the protein CASSFGPSVGMGNFGYTF.

This clone was counted between two and nine times. The chain couples TRBV7-2 to TRBJ2-2; D possibly corresponds to TRBD2 (5 bases). The ends were cut back, 8 bases at V and 4 bases at J, with 14 bases in the middle. The CDR3 runs 14 residues. Germline CDR1 SGHTA, CDR2 FQGNSA. CDR3: CASLRGRTTGELFF. CDR3 nucleotide sequence: TGTGCCAGCCTCAGAGGGAGAACCACCGGGGAGCTGTTTTTT. The full variable domain, with the rest looked up from reference TRBV7-2 and TRBJ2-2, is GAGVSQSPSNKVTEKGKDVELRCDPISGHTALYWYRQSLGQGLEFLIYFQGNSAPDKSGLPSDRFSAERTGGSVSTLTIQRTQQEDSAVYLCASLRGRTTGELFFGEGSRLTVL.

V is TRBV19 and J is TRBJ1-1; TRBD1 agrees at 7 bases. The CDR3 totals 13 residues. The V gene end was trimmed by 4 bases and the J gene end by 9 bases; junction bases not matched to a gene: 8. The germline CDR1 and CDR2 sequences are LNHDA and SQIVND (reference sequence). CDR3 bases: TGTGCCAGTAGTAATCGGGACAGCCCCAAAGCTTTCTTT. It specifies CASSNRDSPKAFF.

The chain combines TRBV28 with TRBJ2-7; TRBD1 matches at 10 bases. Germline CDR1 and CDR2: MDHEN and SYDVKM. J lost 6 bases, V lost 6 bases, and 8 bases had no gene match. The CDR3 runs to 14 residues. The CDR3 loop is CASRPGQGLVEQYF. In DNA, the CDR3 is TGTGCCAGCAGACCGGGACAGGGGTTAGTCGAGCAGTACTTC.